The sequence of this T cell receptor beta chain was determined in a study of blood T cell repertoires in COVID-19. For the study at large: Samples taken during acute and convalescent COVID-19 were collected in the United States, Italy and Spain. PBMCs, B-cell-depleted T cells, or T cells provided the cDNA or gDNA that made up the material.

The CDR3 covers 20 residues. Original processing methods: Nucleated cell counts were estimated from reference gene primer amplification. Sequencing used immunoSEQ multiplex PCR; TCRdb keeps in-frame clones, though not all of them. For V, J and clone size, that table is used; D and trimming come from the DNA. Of some 150,000 clones in the sample, approximately 80% were seen once. This receptor was taken from a man aged 60-69 years with active or convalescent COVID-19. The rearrangement uses TRBV21-1 and TRBJ2-7; the table's D call TRBD2 went unverified against the DNA. TRBV21-1 is labeled a pseudogene. The sequenced sample consisted of peripheral blood. The CDR3 bases are TGTGCCAGCAGCAACCAATCGGGAAGCAGGCCCCCTTGTTGTCGCTACGAGCAGTACTTC. Translation: CASSNQSGSRPPCCRYEQYF.